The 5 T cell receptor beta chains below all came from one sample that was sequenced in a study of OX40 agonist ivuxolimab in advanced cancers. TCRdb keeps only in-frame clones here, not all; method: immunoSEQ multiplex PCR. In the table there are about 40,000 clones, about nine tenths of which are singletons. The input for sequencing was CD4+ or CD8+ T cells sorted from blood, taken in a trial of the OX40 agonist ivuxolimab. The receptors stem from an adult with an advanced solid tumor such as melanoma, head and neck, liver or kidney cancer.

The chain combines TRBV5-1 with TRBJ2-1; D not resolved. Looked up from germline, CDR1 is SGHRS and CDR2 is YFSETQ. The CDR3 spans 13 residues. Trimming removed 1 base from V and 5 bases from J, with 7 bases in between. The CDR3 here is CASSLTPNNEQFF. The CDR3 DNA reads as TGCGCCAGCAGCTTGACCCCAAACAATGAGCAGTTCTTC. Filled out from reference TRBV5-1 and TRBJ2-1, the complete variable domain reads KAGVTQTPRYLIKTRGQQVTLSCSPISGHRSVSWYQQTPGQGLQFLFEYFSETQRNKGNFPGRFSGRQFSNSRSEMNVSTLELGDSALYLCASSLTPNNEQFFGPGTRLTVL.

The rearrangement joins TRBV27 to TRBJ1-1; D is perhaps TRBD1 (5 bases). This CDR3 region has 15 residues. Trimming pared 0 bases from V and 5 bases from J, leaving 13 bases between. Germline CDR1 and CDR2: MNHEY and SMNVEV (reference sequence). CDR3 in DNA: TGTGCCAGCAGTTTATCCGGGGGAGGAGGGACTGAAGCTTTCTTT. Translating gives CASSLSGGGGTEAFF.

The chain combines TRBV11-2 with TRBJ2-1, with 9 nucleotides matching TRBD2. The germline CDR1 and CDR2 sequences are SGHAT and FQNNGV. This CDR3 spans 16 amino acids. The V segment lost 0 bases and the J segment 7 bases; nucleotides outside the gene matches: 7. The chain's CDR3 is CASSLEIAGVSNEQFF. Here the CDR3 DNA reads TGTGCCAGCAGCTTAGAAATAGCGGGAGTATCAAATGAGCAGTTCTTC.

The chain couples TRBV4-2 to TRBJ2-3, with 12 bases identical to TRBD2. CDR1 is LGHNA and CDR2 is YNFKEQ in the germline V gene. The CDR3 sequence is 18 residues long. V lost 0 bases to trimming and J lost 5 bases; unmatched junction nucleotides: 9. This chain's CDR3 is CASSQEAGTSGSRDTQYF. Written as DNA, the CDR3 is TGTGCCAGCAGCCAAGAGGCTGGGACTAGCGGGTCCCGAGATACGCAGTATTTT.

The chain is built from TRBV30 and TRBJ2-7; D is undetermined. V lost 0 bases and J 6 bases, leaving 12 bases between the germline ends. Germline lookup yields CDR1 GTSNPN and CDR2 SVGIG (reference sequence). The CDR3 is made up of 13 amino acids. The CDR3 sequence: CAWSVSASSEQYF. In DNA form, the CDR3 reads TGTGCCTGGAGTGTTTCGGCTAGTAGCGAGCAGTACTTC.